Sequencing of this T cell receptor delta chain was carried out in a study of gamma-delta chains in newborns, infants, children. Germline V gives CDR1 GEAIGNYY, CDR2 EKD. This CDR3 is 14 amino acids long. The table lists this clone with a few counts. This sequence is one base from a far larger clone and is likely a read error. With CATT, TCRdb re-called clones from the reads. The top ten hold about 14% of the sample, which has 3,000 or so delta-chain clones, about 0.3% seen once. The sequencing sample was made of blood. This clonotype was sampled from a child who was a newborn, infant or young child, either healthy, febrile or measles-vaccinated (not recorded which). This sequence joins TRDV2 and TRDJ2; 8 bases agree with TRDD3. The CDR3: CACGTWGMTAQLFF. DNA for the CDR3: TGTGCCTGTGGCACCTGGGGGATGACAGCACAACTCTTCTTT.